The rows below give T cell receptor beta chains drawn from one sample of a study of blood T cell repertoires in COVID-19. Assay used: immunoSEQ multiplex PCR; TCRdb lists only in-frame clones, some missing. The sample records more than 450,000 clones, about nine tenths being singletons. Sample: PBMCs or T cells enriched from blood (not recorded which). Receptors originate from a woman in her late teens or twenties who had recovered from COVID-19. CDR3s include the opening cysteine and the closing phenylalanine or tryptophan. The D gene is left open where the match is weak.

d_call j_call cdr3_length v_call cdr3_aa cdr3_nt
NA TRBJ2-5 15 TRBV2 CASSEGGTAQETQYF TGTGCCAGCAGTGAAGGCGGGACAGCCCAAGAGACCCAGTACTTC
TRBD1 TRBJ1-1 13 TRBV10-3 CATTGESDTEAFF TGTGCCACGACAGGGGAGTCGGACACTGAAGCTTTCTTT
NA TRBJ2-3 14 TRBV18 CASSPARRTDTQYF TGTGCCAGCTCACCGGCCAGGCGCACAGATACGCAGTATTTT
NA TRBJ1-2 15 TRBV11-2 CASSLVGTANYGYTF TGTGCCAGCAGCTTAGTCGGGACTGCTAACTATGGCTACACCTTC
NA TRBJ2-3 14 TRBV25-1 CASRGRLSTDTQYF TGTGCCAGCAGGGGGCGCTTGAGCACAGATACGCAGTATTTT
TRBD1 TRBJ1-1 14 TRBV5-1 CASSSQGSVPEAFF TGCGCCAGCAGCTCACAGGGGTCGGTGCCTGAAGCTTTCTTT
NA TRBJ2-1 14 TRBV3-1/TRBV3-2 CASSRQRLYNEQFF TGTGCCAGCAGCCGACAGAGACTTTACAATGAGCAGTTCTTC
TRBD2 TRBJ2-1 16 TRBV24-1 CATSDRTSDGVDEQFF TGTGCCACCAGTGATCGGACTAGCGACGGGGTTGATGAGCAGTTCTTC
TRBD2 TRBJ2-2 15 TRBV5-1 CASRRTSGGAGELFF TGCGCCAGCAGACGGACTAGCGGGGGGGCCGGGGAGCTGTTTTTT
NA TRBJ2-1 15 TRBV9 CASSVEAGETNEQFF TGTGCCAGCAGCGTAGAGGCAGGGGAGACCAATGAGCAGTTCTTC